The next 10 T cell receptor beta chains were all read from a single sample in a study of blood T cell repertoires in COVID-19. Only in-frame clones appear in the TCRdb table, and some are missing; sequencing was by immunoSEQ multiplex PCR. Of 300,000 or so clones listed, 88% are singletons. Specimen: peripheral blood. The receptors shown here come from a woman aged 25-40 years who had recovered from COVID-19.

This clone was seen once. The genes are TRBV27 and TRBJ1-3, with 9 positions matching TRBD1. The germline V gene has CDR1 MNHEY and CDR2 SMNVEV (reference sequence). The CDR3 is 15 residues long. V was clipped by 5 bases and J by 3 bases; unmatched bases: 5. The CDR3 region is CASSIQGAGGNTIYF. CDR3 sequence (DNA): TGTGCCAGCAGTATACAGGGGGCGGGTGGAAACACCATATATTTT.

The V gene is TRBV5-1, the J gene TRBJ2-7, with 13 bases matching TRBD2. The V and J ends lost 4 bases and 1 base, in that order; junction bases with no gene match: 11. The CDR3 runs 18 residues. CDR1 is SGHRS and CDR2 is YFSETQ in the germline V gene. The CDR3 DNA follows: TGCGCCAGCAGCGGAGGGACTAGCGGGACCGAAGGGTCCTACGAGCAGTACTTC. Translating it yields CASSGGTSGTEGSYEQYF.

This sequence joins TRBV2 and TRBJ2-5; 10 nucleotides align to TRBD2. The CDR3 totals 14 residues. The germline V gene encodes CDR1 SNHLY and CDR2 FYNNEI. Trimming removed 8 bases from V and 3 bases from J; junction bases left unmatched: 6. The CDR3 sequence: CASLDGLAEETQYF. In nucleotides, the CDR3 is TGTGCCAGCCTGGATGGACTAGCGGAAGAGACCCAGTACTTC.

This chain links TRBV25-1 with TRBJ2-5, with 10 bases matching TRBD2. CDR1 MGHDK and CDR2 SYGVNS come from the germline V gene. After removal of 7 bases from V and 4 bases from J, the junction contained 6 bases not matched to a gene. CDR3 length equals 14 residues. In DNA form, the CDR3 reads TGTGCCAGCATCCAGCGGGGGGGAGTAGAGACCCAGTACTTC. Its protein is CASIQRGGVETQYF.

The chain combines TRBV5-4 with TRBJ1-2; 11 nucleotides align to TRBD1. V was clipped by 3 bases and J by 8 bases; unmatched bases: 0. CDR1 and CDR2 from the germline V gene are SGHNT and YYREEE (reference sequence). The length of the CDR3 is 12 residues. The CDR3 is CASSWDRGGYTF. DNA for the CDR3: TGTGCCAGCAGCTGGGACAGGGGGGGCTACACCTTC. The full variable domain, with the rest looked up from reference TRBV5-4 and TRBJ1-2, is ETGVTQSPTHLIKTRGQQVTLRCSSQSGHNTVSWYQQALGQGPQFIFQYYREEENGRGNFPPRFSGLQFPNYSSELNVNALELDDSALYLCASSWDRGGYTFGSGTRLTVV.

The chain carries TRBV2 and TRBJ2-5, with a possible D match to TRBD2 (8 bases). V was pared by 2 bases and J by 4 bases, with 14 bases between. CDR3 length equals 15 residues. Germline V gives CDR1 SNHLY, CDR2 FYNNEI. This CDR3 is CASSERAGDRETQYF. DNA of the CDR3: TGTGCCAGCAGTGAACGAGCGGGGGACAGAGAGACCCAGTACTTC.

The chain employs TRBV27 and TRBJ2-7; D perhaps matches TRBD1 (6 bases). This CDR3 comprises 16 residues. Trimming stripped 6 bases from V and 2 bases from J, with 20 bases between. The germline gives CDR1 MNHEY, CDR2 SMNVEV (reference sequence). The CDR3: CASSRTGTTLPYEQYF. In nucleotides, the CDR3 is TGTGCCAGCAGCCGAACCGGGACAACCCTCCCCTACGAGCAGTACTTC.

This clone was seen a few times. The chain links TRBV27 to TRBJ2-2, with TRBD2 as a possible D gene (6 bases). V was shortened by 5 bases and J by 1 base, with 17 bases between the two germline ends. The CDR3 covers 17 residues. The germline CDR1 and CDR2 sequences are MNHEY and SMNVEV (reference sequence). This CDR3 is CASSHYSSEVNTGELFF. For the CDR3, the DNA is TGTGCCAGCAGTCACTACTCTAGCGAGGTGAACACCGGGGAGCTGTTTTTT.

The CDR3 here is CASSRQGDTQYF. DNA of the CDR3: TGTGCCAGCTCACGACAGGGAGATACGCAGTATTTT. The chain couples TRBV18 to TRBJ2-3; 7 nucleotides agree with TRBD1. Germline values: CDR1 KGHSH, CDR2 LQKENI. Unmatched junction bases numbered 0, after V lost 4 bases and J lost 5 bases. This CDR3 is built from 12 residues.

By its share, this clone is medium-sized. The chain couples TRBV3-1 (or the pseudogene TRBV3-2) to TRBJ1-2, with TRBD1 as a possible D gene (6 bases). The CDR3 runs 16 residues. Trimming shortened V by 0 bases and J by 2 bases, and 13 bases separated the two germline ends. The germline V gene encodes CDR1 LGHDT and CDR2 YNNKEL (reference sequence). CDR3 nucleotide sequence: TGTGCCAGCAGCCAAGATCGGTCCAGGGGCAACTATGGCTACACCTTC. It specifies CASSQDRSRGNYGYTF.